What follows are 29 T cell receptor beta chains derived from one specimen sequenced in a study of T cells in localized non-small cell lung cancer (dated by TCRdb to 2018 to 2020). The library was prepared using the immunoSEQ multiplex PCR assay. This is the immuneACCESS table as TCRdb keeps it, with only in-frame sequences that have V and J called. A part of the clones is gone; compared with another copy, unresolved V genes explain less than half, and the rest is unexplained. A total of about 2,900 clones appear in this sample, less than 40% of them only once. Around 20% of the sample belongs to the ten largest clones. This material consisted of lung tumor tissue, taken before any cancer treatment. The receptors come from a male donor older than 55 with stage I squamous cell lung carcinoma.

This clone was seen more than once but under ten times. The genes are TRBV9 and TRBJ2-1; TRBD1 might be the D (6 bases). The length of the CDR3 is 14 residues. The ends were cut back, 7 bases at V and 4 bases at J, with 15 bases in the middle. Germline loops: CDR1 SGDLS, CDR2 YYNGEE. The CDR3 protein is CASSLSDSYNEQFF. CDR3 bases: TGTGCCAGCTCTCTATCGGACAGTTACAATGAGCAGTTCTTC.

CDR3 sequence (DNA): TGTGCCAGCTCACCAGACCTGATCTCCTACGAGCAGTACTTC. Its protein product is CASSPDLISYEQYF. This chain links TRBV18 with TRBJ2-7; D ambiguous. Looked up from germline, CDR1 is KGHSH and CDR2 is LQKENI. The CDR3 totals 14 residues. The V and J ends lost 2 bases and 0 bases respectively, with 8 bases between them.

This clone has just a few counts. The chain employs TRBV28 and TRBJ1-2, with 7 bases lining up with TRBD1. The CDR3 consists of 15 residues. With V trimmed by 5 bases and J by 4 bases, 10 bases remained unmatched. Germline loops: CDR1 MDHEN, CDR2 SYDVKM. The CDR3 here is CASSVRQGVGYGYTF. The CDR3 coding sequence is TGTGCCAGCAGTGTTAGACAGGGAGTGGGCTATGGCTACACCTTC.

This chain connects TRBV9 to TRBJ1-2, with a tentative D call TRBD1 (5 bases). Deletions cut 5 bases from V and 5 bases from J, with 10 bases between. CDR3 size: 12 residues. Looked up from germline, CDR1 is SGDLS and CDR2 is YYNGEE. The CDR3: CASSERGYGYTF. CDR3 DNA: TGTGCCAGCAGTGAAAGGGGTTATGGCTACACCTTC.

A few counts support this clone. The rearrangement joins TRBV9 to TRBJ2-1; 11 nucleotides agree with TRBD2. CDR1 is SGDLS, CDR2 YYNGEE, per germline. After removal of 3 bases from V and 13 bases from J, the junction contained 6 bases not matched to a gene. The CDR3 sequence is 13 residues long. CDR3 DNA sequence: TGTGCCAGCAGCGCCGAGGGACTAGCGGCACAGTTCTTC. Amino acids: CASSAEGLAAQFF.

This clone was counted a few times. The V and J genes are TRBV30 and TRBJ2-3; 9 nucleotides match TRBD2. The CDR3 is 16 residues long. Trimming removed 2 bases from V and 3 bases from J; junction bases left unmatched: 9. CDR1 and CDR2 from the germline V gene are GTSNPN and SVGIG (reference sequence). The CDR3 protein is CAWSPSGTRVTDTQYF. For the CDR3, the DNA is TGTGCCTGGAGTCCTAGCGGGACTAGAGTTACAGATACGCAGTATTTT.

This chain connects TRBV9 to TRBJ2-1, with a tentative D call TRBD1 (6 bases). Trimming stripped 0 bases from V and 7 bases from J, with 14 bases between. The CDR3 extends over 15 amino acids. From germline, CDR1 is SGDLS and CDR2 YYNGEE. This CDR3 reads CASSVEGERRNEQFF. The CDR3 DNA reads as TGTGCCAGCAGCGTAGAGGGGGAGAGGAGGAATGAGCAGTTCTTC.

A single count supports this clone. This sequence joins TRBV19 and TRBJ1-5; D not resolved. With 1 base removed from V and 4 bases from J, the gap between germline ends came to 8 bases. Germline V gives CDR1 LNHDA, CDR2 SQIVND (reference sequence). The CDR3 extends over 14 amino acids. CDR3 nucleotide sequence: TGTGCCAGTAGTATAGGTAACGGGAATCAGCCCCAGCATTTT. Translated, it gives CASSIGNGNQPQHF. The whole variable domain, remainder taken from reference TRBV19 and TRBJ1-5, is DGGITQSPKYLFRKEGQNVTLSCEQNLNHDAMYWYRQDPGQGLRLIYYSQIVNDFQKGDIAEGYSVSREKKESFPLTVTSAQKNPTAFYLCASSIGNGNQPQHFGDGTRLSIL.

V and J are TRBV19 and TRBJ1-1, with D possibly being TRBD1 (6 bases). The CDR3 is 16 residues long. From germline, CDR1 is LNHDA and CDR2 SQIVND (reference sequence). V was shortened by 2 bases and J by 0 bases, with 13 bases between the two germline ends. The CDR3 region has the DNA TGTGCCAGTAGTATAAATCAGGGGACCATGAACACTGAAGCTTTCTTT. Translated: CASSINQGTMNTEAFF.

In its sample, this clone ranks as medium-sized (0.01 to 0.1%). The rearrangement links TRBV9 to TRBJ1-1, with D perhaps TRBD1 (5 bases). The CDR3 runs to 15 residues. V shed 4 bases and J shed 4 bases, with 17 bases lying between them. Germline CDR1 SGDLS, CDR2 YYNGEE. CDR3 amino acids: CASSPQEGVGTEAFF. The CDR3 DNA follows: TGTGCCAGCAGCCCCCAAGAAGGGGTCGGCACTGAAGCTTTCTTT.

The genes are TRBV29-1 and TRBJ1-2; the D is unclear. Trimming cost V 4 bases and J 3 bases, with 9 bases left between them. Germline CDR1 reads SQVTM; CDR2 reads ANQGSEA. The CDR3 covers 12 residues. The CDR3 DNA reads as TGCAGCGTTGGTACGGACTACTATGGCTACACCTTC. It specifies CSVGTDYYGYTF.

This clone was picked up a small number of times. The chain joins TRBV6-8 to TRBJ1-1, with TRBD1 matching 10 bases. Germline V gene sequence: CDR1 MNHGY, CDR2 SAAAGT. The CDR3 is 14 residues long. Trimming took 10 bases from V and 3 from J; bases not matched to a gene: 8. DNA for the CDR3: TGTGCCATCAAGATCGGACAGGGGGACACTGAAGCTTTCTTT. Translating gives CAIKIGQGDTEAFF.

Written as DNA, the CDR3 is TGTGCCAGCAGCTTCAGGCCTTCACCGGGACTAGCGGGAGGAAATGAGCAGTTCTTC. Encoded protein: CASSFRPSPGLAGGNEQFF. This sequence joins TRBV9 and TRBJ2-1; 15 nucleotides align to TRBD2. CDR3 length: 19 residues. CDR1 SGDLS and CDR2 YYNGEE come from the germline V gene. V lost 4 bases to trimming and J lost 7 bases; unmatched junction nucleotides: 15.

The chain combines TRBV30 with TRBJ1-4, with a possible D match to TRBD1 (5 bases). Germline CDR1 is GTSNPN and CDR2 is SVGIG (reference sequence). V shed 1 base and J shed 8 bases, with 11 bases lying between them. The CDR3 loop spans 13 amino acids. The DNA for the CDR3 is TGTGCCTGGAGTGCTCGGACAAGGGAAAAACTGTTTTTT. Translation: CAWSARTREKLFF.

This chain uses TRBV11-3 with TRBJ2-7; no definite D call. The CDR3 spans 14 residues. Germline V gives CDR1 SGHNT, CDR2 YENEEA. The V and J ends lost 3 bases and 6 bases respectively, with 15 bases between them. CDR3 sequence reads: CASSLLTGFGEQYF. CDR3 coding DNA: TGTGCCAGCAGCTTGCTTACCGGGTTTGGCGAGCAGTACTTC.

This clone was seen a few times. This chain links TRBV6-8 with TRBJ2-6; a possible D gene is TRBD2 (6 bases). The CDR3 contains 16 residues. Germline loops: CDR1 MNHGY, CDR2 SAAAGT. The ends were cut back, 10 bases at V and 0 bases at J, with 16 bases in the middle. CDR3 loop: CATLPGLISGANVLTF. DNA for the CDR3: TGTGCCACCCTACCGGGACTGATCTCTGGGGCCAACGTCCTGACTTTC.

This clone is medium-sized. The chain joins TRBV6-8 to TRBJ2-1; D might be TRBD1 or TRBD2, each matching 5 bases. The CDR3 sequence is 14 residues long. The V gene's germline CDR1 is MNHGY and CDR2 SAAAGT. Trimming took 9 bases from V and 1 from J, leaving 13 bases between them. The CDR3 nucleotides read TGTGCCAGTACCCGGGACGCATCCTACAATGAGCAGTTCTTC. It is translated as CASTRDASYNEQFF.

This CDR3 is CATSRDVTGTYGYTF. The CDR3, as DNA: TGTGCCACCAGCAGAGATGTAACAGGGACCTATGGCTACACCTTC. V is TRBV15 and J is TRBJ1-2; perhaps TRBD1 as D (6 bases). Germline-derived CDR1 and CDR2 are LNHNV and YYDKDF (reference sequence). The CDR3 runs 15 residues. V shed 0 bases and J shed 4 bases, with 12 bases lying between them.

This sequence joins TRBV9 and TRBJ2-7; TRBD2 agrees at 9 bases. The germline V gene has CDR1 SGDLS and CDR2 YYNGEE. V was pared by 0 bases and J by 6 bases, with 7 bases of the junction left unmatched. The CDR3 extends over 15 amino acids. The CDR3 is CASSVGGTSWTEQYF. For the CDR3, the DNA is TGTGCCAGCAGCGTAGGGGGGACTAGCTGGACCGAGCAGTACTTC. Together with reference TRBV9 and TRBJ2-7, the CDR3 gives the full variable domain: DSGVTQTPKHLITATGQRVTLRCSPRSGDLSVYWYQQSLDQGLQFLIQYYNGEERAKGNILERFSAQQFPDLHSELNLSSLELGDSALYFCASSVGGTSWTEQYFGPGTRLTVT.

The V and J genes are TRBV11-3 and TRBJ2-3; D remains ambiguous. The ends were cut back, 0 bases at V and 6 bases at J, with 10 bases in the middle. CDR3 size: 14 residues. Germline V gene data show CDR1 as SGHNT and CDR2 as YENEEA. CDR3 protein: CASSLDRLGDTQYF. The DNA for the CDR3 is TGTGCCAGCAGCTTAGATCGGCTAGGGGATACGCAGTATTTT.

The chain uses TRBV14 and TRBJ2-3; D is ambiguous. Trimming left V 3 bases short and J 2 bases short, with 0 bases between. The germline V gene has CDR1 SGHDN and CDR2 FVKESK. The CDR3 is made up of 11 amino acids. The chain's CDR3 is CASSHTDTQYF. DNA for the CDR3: TGTGCCAGCAGCCACACAGATACGCAGTATTTT. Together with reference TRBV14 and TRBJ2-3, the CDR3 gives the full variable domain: EAGVTQFPSHSVIEKGQTVTLRCDPISGHDNLYWYRRVMGKEIKFLLHFVKESKQDESGMPNNRFLAERTGGTYSTLKVQPAELEDSGVYFCASSHTDTQYFGPGTRLTVL.

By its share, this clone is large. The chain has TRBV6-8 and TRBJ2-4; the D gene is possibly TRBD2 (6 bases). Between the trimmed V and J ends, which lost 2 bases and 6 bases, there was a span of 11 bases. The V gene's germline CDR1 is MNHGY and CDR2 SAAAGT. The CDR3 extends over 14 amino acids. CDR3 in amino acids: CASSYRGGGNIQYF. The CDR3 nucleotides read TGTGCCAGCAGTTACAGGGGAGGAGGAAACATTCAGTACTTC.

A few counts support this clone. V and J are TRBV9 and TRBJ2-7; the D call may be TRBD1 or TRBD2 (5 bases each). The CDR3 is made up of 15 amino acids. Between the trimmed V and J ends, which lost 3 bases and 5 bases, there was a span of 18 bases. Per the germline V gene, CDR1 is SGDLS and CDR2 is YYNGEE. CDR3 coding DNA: TGTGCCAGCAGCGCAGGGACCCGGACTTTCGACGAGCAGTACTTC. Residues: CASSAGTRTFDEQYF.

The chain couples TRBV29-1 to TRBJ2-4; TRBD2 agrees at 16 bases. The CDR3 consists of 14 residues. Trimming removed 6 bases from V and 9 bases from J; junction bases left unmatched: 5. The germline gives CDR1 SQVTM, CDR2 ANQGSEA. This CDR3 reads CSVRGLAGGGIQYF. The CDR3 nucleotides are TGCAGCGTCAGGGGACTAGCGGGAGGGGGCATTCAGTACTTC.

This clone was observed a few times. CDR3 in amino acids: CASSLVWTGAGTDTQYF. CDR3 nucleotides: TGCGCCAGCAGCTTGGTTTGGACAGGGGCCGGTACAGATACGCAGTATTTT. This chain connects TRBV5-1 to TRBJ2-3; 9 bases agree with TRBD1. J was trimmed by 3 bases and V by 0 bases; bases with no gene match: 8. Per germline, CDR1 SGHRS and CDR2 YFSETQ. The CDR3 is 17 amino acids. Complete variable domain (other parts from reference TRBV5-1 and TRBJ2-3): KAGVTQTPRYLIKTRGQQVTLSCSPISGHRSVSWYQQTPGQGLQFLFEYFSETQRNKGNFPGRFSGRQFSNSRSEMNVSTLELGDSALYLCASSLVWTGAGTDTQYFGPGTRLTVL.

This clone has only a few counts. CDR3 in amino acids: CASRDRTGSEAFF. The CDR3 DNA is TGTGCCAGCCGCGATCGGACAGGGTCCGAAGCTTTCTTT. The chain joins TRBV16 to TRBJ1-1, with 8 bases fitting TRBD1. CDR3 length: 13 amino acids. V lost 8 bases and J lost 8; bases outside the gene matches: 10. Germline CDR1 is KGHSY and CDR2 is FQNENV.

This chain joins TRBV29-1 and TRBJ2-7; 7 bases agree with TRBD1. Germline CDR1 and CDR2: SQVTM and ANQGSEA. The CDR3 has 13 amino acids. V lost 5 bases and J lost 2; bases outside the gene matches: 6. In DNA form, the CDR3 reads TGCAGCGTTTTGGGGACAGCTACCTACGAGCAGTACTTC. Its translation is CSVLGTATYEQYF.

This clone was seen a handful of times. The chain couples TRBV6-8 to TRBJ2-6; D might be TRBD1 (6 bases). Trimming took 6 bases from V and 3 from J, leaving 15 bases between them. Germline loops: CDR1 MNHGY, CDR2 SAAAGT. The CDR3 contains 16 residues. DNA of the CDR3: TGTGCCAGCAGCCATCCTCCAGGGGTTGGGGCCAACGTCCTGACTTTC. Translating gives CASSHPPGVGANVLTF.

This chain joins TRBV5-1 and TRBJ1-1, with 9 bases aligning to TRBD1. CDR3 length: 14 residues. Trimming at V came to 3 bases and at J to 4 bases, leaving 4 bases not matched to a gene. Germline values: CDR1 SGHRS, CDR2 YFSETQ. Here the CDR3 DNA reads TGCGCCAGCAGCTCCGGGACAGGGACCACTGAAGCTTTCTTT. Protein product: CASSSGTGTTEAFF.